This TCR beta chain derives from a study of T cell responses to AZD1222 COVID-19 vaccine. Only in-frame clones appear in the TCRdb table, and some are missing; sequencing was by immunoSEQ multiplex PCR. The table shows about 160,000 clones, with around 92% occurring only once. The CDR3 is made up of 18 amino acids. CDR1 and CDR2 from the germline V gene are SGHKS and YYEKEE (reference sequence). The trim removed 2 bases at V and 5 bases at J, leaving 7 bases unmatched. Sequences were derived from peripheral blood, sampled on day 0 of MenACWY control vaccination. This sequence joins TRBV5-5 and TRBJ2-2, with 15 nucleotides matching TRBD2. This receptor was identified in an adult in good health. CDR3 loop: CASSFGLAGGPETGELFF. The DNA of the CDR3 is TGTGCCAGCAGCTTCGGACTAGCGGGAGGGCCGGAAACCGGGGAGCTGTTTTTT. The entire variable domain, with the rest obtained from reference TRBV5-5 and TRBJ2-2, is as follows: DAGVTQSPTHLIKTRGQQVTLRCSPISGHKSVSWYQQVLGQGPQFIFQYYEKEERGRGNFPDRFSARQFPNYSSELNVNALLLGDSALYLCASSFGLAGGPETGELFFGEGSRLTVL.